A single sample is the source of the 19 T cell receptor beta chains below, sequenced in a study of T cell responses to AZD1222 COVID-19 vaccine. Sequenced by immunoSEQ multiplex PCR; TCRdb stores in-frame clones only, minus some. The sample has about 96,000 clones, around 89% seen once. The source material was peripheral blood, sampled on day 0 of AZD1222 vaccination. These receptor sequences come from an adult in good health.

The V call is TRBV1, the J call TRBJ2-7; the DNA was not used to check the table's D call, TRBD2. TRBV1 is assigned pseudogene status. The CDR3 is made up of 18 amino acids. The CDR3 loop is CTSSRQEASGESSYEQYF. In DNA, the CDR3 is TGCACCAGCAGCCGACAGGAGGCTAGCGGGGAGAGCTCCTACGAGCAGTACTTC.

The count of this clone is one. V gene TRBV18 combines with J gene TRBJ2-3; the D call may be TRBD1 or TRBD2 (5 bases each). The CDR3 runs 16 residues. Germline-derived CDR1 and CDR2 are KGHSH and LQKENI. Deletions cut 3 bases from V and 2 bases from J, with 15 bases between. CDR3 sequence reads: CASSPVGGRNTDTQYF. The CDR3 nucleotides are TGTGCCAGCTCACCGGTTGGGGGTCGCAACACAGATACGCAGTATTTT.

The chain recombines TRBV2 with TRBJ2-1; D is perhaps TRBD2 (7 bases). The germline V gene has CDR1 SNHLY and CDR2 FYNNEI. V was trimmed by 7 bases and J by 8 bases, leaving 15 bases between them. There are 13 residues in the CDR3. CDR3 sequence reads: CASNWGGLDEQFF. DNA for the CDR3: TGTGCCAGCAATTGGGGGGGGCTGGATGAGCAGTTCTTC.

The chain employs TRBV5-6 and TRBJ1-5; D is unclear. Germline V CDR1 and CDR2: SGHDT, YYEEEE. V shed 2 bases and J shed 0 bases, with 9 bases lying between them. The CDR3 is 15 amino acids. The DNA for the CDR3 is TGTGCCAGCAGCTTAGAAAGATATAGCAATCAGCCCCAGCATTTT. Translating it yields CASSLERYSNQPQHF.

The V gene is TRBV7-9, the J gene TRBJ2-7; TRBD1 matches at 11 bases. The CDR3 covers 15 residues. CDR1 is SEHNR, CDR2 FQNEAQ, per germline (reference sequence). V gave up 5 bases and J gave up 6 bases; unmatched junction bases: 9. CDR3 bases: TGTGCCAGCAGCCTCATGGGTGGGACAGGGGGCGAGCAGTACTTC. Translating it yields CASSLMGGTGGEQYF.

The CDR3 region is CASSVGFSRASTDTQYF. The CDR3, as DNA: TGTGCCAGCAGCGTAGGGTTCTCGAGGGCTAGCACAGATACGCAGTATTTT. The V call is TRBV9, the J call TRBJ2-3; a possible D gene is TRBD2 (5 bases). This CDR3 comprises 17 residues. Germline V gene data show CDR1 as SGDLS and CDR2 as YYNGEE. V lost 0 bases and J 0 bases, leaving 14 bases between the germline ends.

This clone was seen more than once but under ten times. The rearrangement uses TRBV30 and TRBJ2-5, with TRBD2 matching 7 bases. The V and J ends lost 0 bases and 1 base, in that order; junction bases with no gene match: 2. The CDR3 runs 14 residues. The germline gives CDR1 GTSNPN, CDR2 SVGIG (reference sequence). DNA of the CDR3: TGTGCCTGGAGTGTACTAGCGTTCCAAGAGACCCAGTACTTC. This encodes CAWSVLAFQETQYF.

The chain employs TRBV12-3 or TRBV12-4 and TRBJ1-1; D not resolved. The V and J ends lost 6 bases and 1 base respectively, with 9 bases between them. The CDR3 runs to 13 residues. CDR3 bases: TGTGCCAGCAGCCTTCAGGAGAACACTGAAGCTTTCTTT. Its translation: CASSLQENTEAFF.

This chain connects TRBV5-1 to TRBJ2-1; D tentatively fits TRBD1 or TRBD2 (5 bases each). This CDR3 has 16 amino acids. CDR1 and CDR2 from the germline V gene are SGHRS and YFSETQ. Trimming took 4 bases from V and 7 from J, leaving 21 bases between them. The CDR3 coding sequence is TGCGCCAGCAGCCCTGGGACCGGTGGGCTTGGGAATGAGCAGTTCTTC. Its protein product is CASSPGTGGLGNEQFF.

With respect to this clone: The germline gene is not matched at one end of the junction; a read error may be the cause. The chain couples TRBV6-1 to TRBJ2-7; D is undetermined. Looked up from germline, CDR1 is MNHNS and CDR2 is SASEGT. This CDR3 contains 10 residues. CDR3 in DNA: TGTGCCAGCAGTGAGGAACAGTACGGCTTC. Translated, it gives CASSEEQYGF.

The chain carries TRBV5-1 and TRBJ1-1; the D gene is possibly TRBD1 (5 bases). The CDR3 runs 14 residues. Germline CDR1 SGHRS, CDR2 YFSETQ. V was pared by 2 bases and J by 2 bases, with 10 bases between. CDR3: CASSFGAVNTEAFF. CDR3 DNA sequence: TGCGCCAGCAGCTTCGGGGCAGTTAACACTGAAGCTTTCTTT.

CDR3 residues: CASSPAAVPLSTDTQYF. The CDR3 nucleotides are TGCGCCAGCAGCCCGGCGGCGGTACCCTTAAGCACAGATACGCAGTATTTT. The rearrangement links TRBV5-1 to TRBJ2-3; D unresolved. The CDR3 has 17 residues. The germline V gene has CDR1 SGHRS and CDR2 YFSETQ. V lost 4 bases, J lost 0 bases, and 18 bases lay in between.

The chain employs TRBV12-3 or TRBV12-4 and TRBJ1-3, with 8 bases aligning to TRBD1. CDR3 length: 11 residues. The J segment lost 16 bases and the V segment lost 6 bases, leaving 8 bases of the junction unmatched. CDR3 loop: CASSPGTGPYF. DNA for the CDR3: TGTGCCAGCAGCCCCGGGACAGGCCCCTATTTT.

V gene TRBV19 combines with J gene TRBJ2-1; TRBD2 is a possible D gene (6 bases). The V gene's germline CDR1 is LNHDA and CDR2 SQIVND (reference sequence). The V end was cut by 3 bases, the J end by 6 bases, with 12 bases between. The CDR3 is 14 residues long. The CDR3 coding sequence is TGTGCCAGTAGTATGGTTGGTAGCGGCAATGAGCAGTTCTTC. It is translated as CASSMVGSGNEQFF.

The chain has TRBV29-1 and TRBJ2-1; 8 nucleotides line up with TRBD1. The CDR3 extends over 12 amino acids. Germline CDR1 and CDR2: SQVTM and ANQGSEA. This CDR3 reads CSCQGAGNEQFF. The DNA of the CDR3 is TGCAGTTGCCAGGGGGCTGGCAATGAGCAGTTCTTC.

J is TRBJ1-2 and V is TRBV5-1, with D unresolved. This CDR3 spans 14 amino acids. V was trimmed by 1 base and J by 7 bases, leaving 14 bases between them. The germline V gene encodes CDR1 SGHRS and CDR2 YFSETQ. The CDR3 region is CASSLFGDFGGYTF. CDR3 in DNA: TGCGCCAGCAGCTTGTTCGGGGATTTCGGTGGCTACACCTTC.

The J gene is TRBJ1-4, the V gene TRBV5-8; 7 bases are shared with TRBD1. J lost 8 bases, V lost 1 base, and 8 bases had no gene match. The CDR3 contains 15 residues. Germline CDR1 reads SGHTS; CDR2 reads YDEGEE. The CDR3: CASSLPRGVGEKLFF. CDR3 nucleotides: TGTGCCAGCAGCTTGCCCAGGGGGGTTGGCGAAAAACTGTTTTTT. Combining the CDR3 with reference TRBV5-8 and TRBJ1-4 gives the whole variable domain EAGVTQSPTHLIKTRGQQATLRCSPISGHTSVYWYQQALGLGLQFLLWYDEGEERNRGNFPPRFSGRQFPNYSSELNVNALELEDSALYLCASSLPRGVGEKLFFGSGTQLSVL.

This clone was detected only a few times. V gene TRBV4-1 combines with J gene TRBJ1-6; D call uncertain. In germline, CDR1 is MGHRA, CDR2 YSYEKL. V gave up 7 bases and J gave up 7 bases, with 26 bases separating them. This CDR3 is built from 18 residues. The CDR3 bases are TGCGCCAGCATGGATTATAGGACTCCCGTCGGCCGAAATTCACCCCTCCACTTT. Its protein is CASMDYRTPVGRNSPLHF.

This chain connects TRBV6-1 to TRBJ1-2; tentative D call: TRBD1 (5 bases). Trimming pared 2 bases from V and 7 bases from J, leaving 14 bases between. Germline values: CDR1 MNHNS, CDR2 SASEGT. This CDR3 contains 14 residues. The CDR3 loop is CASSERGGRTGYTF. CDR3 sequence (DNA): TGTGCCAGCAGTGAAAGGGGAGGAAGGACTGGCTACACCTTC.